This T cell receptor beta chain was retrieved from a study of T-cell memory formation after mild COVID-19 (dated by TCRdb to about 2021). Turning to the overall study: Most TCR sequence clusters were specific to one of the two donors. T-cell clones expanding and contracting after mild COVID-19 in a couple of donors were tracked by longitudinal TCRalpha and TCRbeta repertoire sequencing. The cohort comprised two young, previously healthy adult volunteers, one female and one male. The paper as a whole reports these results and caveats: The second-wave clones that peaked on day 37 were not confirmed to be SARS-CoV-2 specific. Contracting CD4+ clones appeared mostly in the CM and EM memory subsets, whereas CD8+ clones were enriched in EMRA. The study included only a couple of mild cases, and larger cohorts that include severe cases with pre-infection samples were judged to be necessary. Clones that contracted from day 15 to 85 showed balanced CD4/CD8 phenotypes, whereas a second wave of clones that expanded from day 15 to 37 leaned towards CD4+. Some responding clones were detected in pre-infection memory, suggesting pre-existing cross-reactive memory T cells joined the SARS-CoV-2 response.

Counted from cysteine to phenylalanine, this CDR3 has 15 amino acids. Solely the CDR3 DNA is kept, with 45 bases framed from the first base. The CDR1 and CDR2 encoded by the germline V gene are SQVTM and ANQGSEA. V is pared back by 6 bases and J by 0 bases, with 17 bases lying between the germline termini. These reads were obtained on an Illumina NovaSeq 6000. TCRalpha and TCRbeta cDNA libraries were built by 5'RACE with constant-segment primers, adding sample barcodes and unique molecular identifiers. Trizol reagent was used to extract RNA from every sample. Libraries were amplified in two PCR steps, with a second sample barcode and Illumina TruSeq adapters added in the second step. Libraries were sequenced on an Illumina NovaSeq with 2 x 150 bp paired-end reads. Per the original workflow: Demultiplexing of reads and collapsing into UMI-guided consensus sequences were performed with migec v1.2.7. Using mixcr v2.1.11, UMI consensuses were aligned to TRA and TRB V and J templates and then assembled into clonotypes. Expanded or contracted clonotypes were those called significant by both edgeR and NoisET, with noise models trained on biological replicates. edgeR calls used a false discovery rate-adjusted p below 0.01 and a log2 fold-change threshold of 1. As an exploratory analysis of dynamics, max-normalized trajectories of the 1000 most abundant clonotypes were examined by PCA with hierarchical clustering. The CD4 or CD8 phenotype of responding clones was assigned using the separately sequenced CD4+ and CD8+ repertoires. TCRdb's own reprocessing of the public reads used fastp at Q25 and MiXCR and kept productive beta chains. Every CDR3 protein is listed once, alongside the most common genes and DNA of its rows. TCRdb's processing, not the study's, gives the V and J calls here. Within this sample are 250,000 to 300,000 distinct CDR3 sequences, with approximately 7.6% of them counted one time only. In total, the top ten clones hold around a fifth of the sample.

Ficoll-Paque density gradient centrifugation was used to isolate PBMCs. Concerning this clonotype itself: The specificity of this receptor is unknown. No quality values exist for individual bases; no much larger clone is one base distant.

The chain is made from TRBV29-1 and TRBJ1-1; the D gene is perhaps TRBD1, from 5 matching bases. Specimen: PBMCs or a T cell subset sorted from them (not recorded which). This TCR derives from a man aged 18 to 35 who had mild COVID-19 (a few samples of this study predate the infection). The sample titles of this study are shuffled in the database, so cell type and time point are left out; the donor was told from shared clones. The DNA sequence follows: TGCAGCGTGGATCCGGGACCTATAATGAACACTGAAGCTTTCTTT. Translation gives CSVDPGPIMNTEAFF.